This entry lists 9 T cell receptor beta chains sequenced from one sample in a study of blood T cell dynamics during melanoma immunotherapy. Stated time point: week 3, after first cycle of checkpoint inhibitor. Profiled with immunoSEQ multiplex PCR; TCRdb holds only in-frame clones, not every one. The listing records roughly 80 clones. The starting material was cell-free DNA from blood, obtained from a patient treated with checkpoint blockade. These receptors all come from a human donor with melanoma.

The chain uses TRBV5-4 and TRBJ2-1; TRBD2 agrees at 13 bases. The CDR3 runs to 15 residues. V shed 4 bases, J shed 7 bases, and the junction held 5 bases outside the gene matches. Germline CDR1 reads SGHNT; CDR2 reads YYREEE (reference sequence). The CDR3 is CASSPGLAGANEQFF. The CDR3 DNA reads as TGTGCCAGCAGCCCAGGACTAGCGGGAGCGAATGAGCAGTTCTTC.

This clone appeared a single time. The chain is built from TRBV2 and TRBJ2-7; TRBD2 aligns across 10 bases. This CDR3 has 21 amino acids. Germline loops: CDR1 SNHLY, CDR2 FYNNEI. After removal of 8 bases from V and 7 bases from J, the junction contained 32 bases not matched to a gene. CDR3 bases: TGTGCCAGCGGGGGCCAAGTGGCGAATTTTGCTCGGACTAGCGGTTTGGGGGAGCAGTACTTC. It codes for CASGGQVANFARTSGLGEQYF.

This clone occurred once. This chain links TRBV12-5 with TRBJ1-3; 11 nucleotides line up with TRBD1. Trimming took 5 bases from V and 3 from J; bases not matched to a gene: 15. CDR1 LGHNT and CDR2 FRNRAP come from the germline V gene. The CDR3 is made up of 19 amino acids. The chain's CDR3 is CASGLLRGQGVQGGNTIYF. The CDR3 bases are TGTGCTAGTGGTCTCCTCCGGGGACAGGGGGTTCAGGGTGGAAACACCATATATTTT.

This chain links TRBV2 with TRBJ1-2, with 10 bases aligning to TRBD1. Germline CDR1 reads SNHLY; CDR2 reads FYNNEI. CDR3 size: 16 residues. Trimming at V came to 9 bases and at J to 7 bases, leaving 17 bases not matched to a gene. The CDR3 region is CARFSKAGTGASGYTF. The CDR3 coding sequence is TGTGCCAGGTTTTCCAAGGCCGGGACAGGGGCAAGTGGCTACACCTTC.

The chain employs TRBV11-3 and TRBJ2-7; TRBD1 matches at 9 bases. This CDR3 spans 16 amino acids. CDR1 is SGHNT and CDR2 is YENEEA in the germline V gene. The J segment lost 5 bases and the V segment lost 1 base, leaving 9 bases of the junction unmatched. CDR3 protein: CASSLGGQGPRHEQYF. The CDR3 DNA is TGTGCCAGCAGCTTAGGGGGACAGGGCCCCCGCCACGAGCAGTACTTC.

The chain is built from TRBV11-3 and TRBJ2-1, with 7 bases lining up with TRBD2. This CDR3 is built from 15 residues. Per germline, CDR1 SGHNT and CDR2 YENEEA. With 0 bases clipped from V and 7 bases from J, the junction kept 6 bases outside the gene matches. CDR3 residues: CASSLERAGVNEQFF. CDR3 bases: TGTGCCAGCAGCTTAGAACGGGCGGGAGTGAATGAGCAGTTCTTC.

The chain joins TRBV7-9 to TRBJ2-7; the D gene is possibly TRBD2 (5 bases). The CDR3 has 12 residues. Germline-derived CDR1 and CDR2 are SEHNR and FQNEAQ (reference sequence). V was pared by 5 bases and J by 4 bases, with 9 bases between. The CDR3, as DNA: TGTGCCAGCAGCCCCAGAGGGTACGAGCAGTACTTC. This translates into CASSPRGYEQYF. The full variable domain, with the rest looked up from reference TRBV7-9 and TRBJ2-7, is DTGVSQNPRHKITKRGQNVTFRCDPISEHNRLYWYRQTLGQGPEFLTYFQNEAQLEKSRLLSDRFSAERPKGSFSTLEIQRTEQGDSAMYLCASSPRGYEQYFGPGTRLTVT.

V usage is TRBV7-3 and J usage is TRBJ2-1, with 9 positions matching TRBD1. Looked up from germline, CDR1 is SGHTA and CDR2 is FQGTGA. The V and J ends lost 4 bases and 0 bases, in that order; junction bases with no gene match: 4. The CDR3 is 16 residues long. The CDR3: CASSSPGQGSYNEQFF. In DNA, the CDR3 is TGTGCCAGCAGCTCTCCGGGACAGGGCTCCTACAATGAGCAGTTCTTC.

This chain links TRBV4-3 with TRBJ2-2; 7 bases are shared with TRBD1. Germline-derived CDR1 and CDR2 are LGHNA and YSLEER. The CDR3 loop spans 15 amino acids. Losses at the gene ends were 5 bases for V and 3 bases for J; bases not matched to a gene: 6. The CDR3 DNA sequence: TGCGCCAGCAGCTTTAGGGGGCCGGACACCGGGGAGCTGTTTTTT. Translation gives CASSFRGPDTGELFF.